The clone carrying this TCR beta chain was counted a single time. Its target is unknown. After removal of 5 bases from V and 3 bases from J, the junction contained 8 bases not matched to a gene. The germline CDR1 and CDR2 sequences are PRHDT and FYEKMQ (reference sequence). The CDR3 contains 16 residues. This sample stems from a study of cytomegalovirus exposure and HLA in healthy donors. Study results and limitations: Most TCR sequences were rare, but some public TCRs occurred in many donors. The classifier, whose performance was assessed in both the original and validation cohorts, reportedly diagnosed cytomegalovirus status with high specificity and sensitivity.

Primers: 60 Vbeta forward and 13 Jbeta reverse. Some clones are missing from TCRdb's copy, which holds only in-frame ones; the method was immunoSEQ multiplex PCR. The sample contains more than 70,000 clones, over 70% of which appear only once. The sample comprised PBMCs. The TCR sequence derives from a middle-aged man in good health and CMV-seronegative. The chain couples TRBV13 to TRBJ1-3; 9 nucleotides agree with TRBD1. The CDR3 DNA sequence: TGTGCCAGCAGCCTCTACCGGGACAGGGTTGGAAACACCATATATTTT. Its translation: CASSLYRDRVGNTIYF.